The 17 T cell receptor beta chains below all came from one sample that was sequenced in a study of early T cells in non-severe SARS-CoV-2 infection. TCRdb redid the calling of the 5' RACE reads with MiXCR, one entry per CDR3 protein. Among just under 65,000 distinct CDR3 sequences listed, about 10% were seen once. The sequencing used whole blood, collected at baseline. The origin of the receptors is an adult who was a healthcare worker with PCR-confirmed SARS-CoV-2 infection or an uninfected control (not recorded which).

This chain uses TRBV20-1 with TRBJ2-3, with 9 bases lining up with TRBD2. J gave up 4 bases and V 1 base, and 9 bases lay outside the gene matches. The CDR3 length is 16 residues. The germline V gene encodes CDR1 DFQATT and CDR2 SNEGSKA (reference sequence). For the CDR3, the DNA is TGCAGTGCTAGAGCGCCCATAGCGGGGGACTCAGATACGCAGTATTTT. Protein sequence: CSARAPIAGDSDTQYF.

This clonotype was recorded at least ten times. The chain employs TRBV20-1 and TRBJ1-1; the D is unclear. Germline CDR1 and CDR2: DFQATT and SNEGSKA (reference sequence). The CDR3 has 12 amino acids. Deletions cut 1 base from V and 4 bases from J, with 7 bases between. The CDR3 is CSARVGSTEAFF. The CDR3 coding sequence is TGCAGTGCTAGAGTAGGGAGCACTGAAGCTTTCTTT.

This clonotype was counted at least ten times. The CDR3 loop reads CASSLPQPGANVLTF. The CDR3 region has the DNA TGTGCCAGCAGTTTGCCACAGCCTGGGGCCAACGTCCTGACTTTC. The chain employs TRBV12-3 or TRBV12-4 and TRBJ2-6, with D hard to call. V gave up 3 bases and J gave up 2 bases, with 8 bases separating them. This CDR3 comprises 15 residues.

Only a few counts were recorded for this clonotype. CDR3 coding DNA: TGTGCCAGCAGCTTAGACGGGACACCCTACGAGCAGTACTTC. Its protein product is CASSLDGTPYEQYF. This sequence joins TRBV7-9 and TRBJ2-7, with D perhaps matching TRBD1 (6 bases). V shed 1 base and J shed 2 bases, with 9 bases lying between them. Germline V gene data show CDR1 as SEHNR and CDR2 as FQNEAQ (reference sequence). The CDR3 is 14 amino acids.

This clonotype occurred a few times. The chain has TRBV6-1 and TRBJ1-5; D is ambiguous. Trimming took off 3 bases at V and 3 bases at J, with 9 bases between the two ends. The CDR3 sequence is 14 residues long. Germline V lookup: CDR1 MNHNS, CDR2 SASEGT. CDR3 sequence reads: CASSDAGYNQPQHF. In nucleotides, the CDR3 is TGTGCCAGCAGTGATGCAGGATACAATCAGCCCCAGCATTTT.

This clonotype was counted a few times. This chain uses TRBV5-6 with TRBJ1-1; 9 nucleotides match TRBD1. V trimming: 5 bases; J trimming: 0 bases; junction bases outside the gene matches: 8. CDR3 length: 16 amino acids. Germline CDR1 and CDR2: SGHDT and YYEEEE. The CDR3 region is CASRRTGAALNTEAFF. The DNA for the CDR3 is TGTGCCAGCAGACGGACAGGGGCAGCTTTGAACACTGAAGCTTTCTTT.

The sample holds a few counts of this clonotype. The genes are TRBV5-4 and TRBJ1-1; D is unresolved. In germline, CDR1 is SGHNT, CDR2 YYREEE (reference sequence). V lost 4 bases and J lost 1, with 14 bases in between. This CDR3 contains 15 residues. In DNA, the CDR3 is TGTGCCAGCAGCACACGGCGGGCCACGAACACTGAAGCTTTCTTT. It yields the protein CASSTRRATNTEAFF.

This clonotype was recorded at least ten times. This rearrangement joins TRBV7-8 to TRBJ2-7; D perhaps matches TRBD2 (6 bases). The V end lost 5 bases, the J end lost 9 bases, and 20 bases lay between the germline ends. Germline V gene sequence: CDR1 SGHVS, CDR2 FQNEAQ. The CDR3 contains 14 residues. CDR3 nucleotide sequence: TGTGCCAGCAGCACAGATAGGATGCGGGGCGGGCAGTACTTC. It translates to CASSTDRMRGGQYF.

This clonotype was seen ten or more times. The gene calls are TRBV30 and TRBJ1-1; D unresolved. The CDR3 covers 11 residues. Germline CDR1 is GTSNPN and CDR2 is SVGIG (reference sequence). Trimming pared 3 bases from V and 1 base from J, leaving 3 bases between. CDR3 DNA: TGTGCCTGGAGCCGGAACACTGAAGCTTTCTTT. Amino acid sequence: CAWSRNTEAFF.

V is TRBV10-3 and J is TRBJ2-3; 11 bases align to TRBD2. The V and J ends lost 6 bases and 1 base, in that order; junction bases with no gene match: 15. This CDR3 has 19 amino acids. Germline V gene data show CDR1 as ENHRY and CDR2 as SYGVKD. The DNA of the CDR3 is TGTGCCATCAGCGGATATACATTAGCGGGGGGGCCTCGCACAGATACGCAGTATTTT. It translates to CAISGYTLAGGPRTDTQYF.

The chain carries TRBV20-1 and TRBJ1-2; D might be TRBD1 (6 bases). The CDR3 is 13 amino acids. CDR1 and CDR2 from the germline V gene are DFQATT and SNEGSKA (reference sequence). Trimming cost V 1 base and J 2 bases, with 8 bases left between them. The CDR3 nucleotides are TGCAGTGCTAGAGGGAGGGGGAACTATGGCTACACCTTC. Protein product: CSARGRGNYGYTF.

V gene TRBV5-1 combines with J gene TRBJ1-2; tentatively, D is TRBD1 (6 bases). CDR3 length equals 14 residues. V lost 2 bases to trimming and J lost 6 bases, with 14 bases between them. Germline V gene lookup returns CDR1 SGHRS and CDR2 YFSETQ. The CDR3 coding sequence is TGCGCCAGCAGCTTCGGGGCCGGGGGCAATGGCTACACCTTC. Translating it yields CASSFGAGGNGYTF.

This clonotype was picked up many times. The rearrangement links TRBV4-1 to TRBJ2-7; D is ambiguous. This CDR3 contains 14 residues. V lost 0 bases and J 5 bases, leaving 11 bases between the germline ends. The V gene's germline CDR1 is MGHRA and CDR2 YSYEKL. In DNA form, the CDR3 reads TGCGCCAGCAGCCAAGAGGCACGGTCGAACGAGCAGTACTTC. It is translated as CASSQEARSNEQYF.

A few counts support this clonotype. The V and J genes are TRBV9 and TRBJ1-2; maybe TRBD1 (5 bases). CDR1 is SGDLS, CDR2 YYNGEE, per germline. The CDR3 is 13 residues long. Trimming took 0 bases from V and 7 from J, leaving 10 bases between them. The CDR3 loop reads CASSVGTGPGYTF. The CDR3 nucleotides read TGTGCCAGCAGCGTAGGCACGGGGCCTGGCTACACCTTC.

This clonotype occurred a few times. The chain employs TRBV7-6 and TRBJ1-1, with 8 positions matching TRBD1. V was pared by 1 base and J by 4 bases, with 5 bases of the junction left unmatched. The CDR3 sequence is 15 residues long. Germline V gives CDR1 SGHVS, CDR2 FNYEAQ. CDR3 residues: CASSLGGTGVTEAFF. The CDR3 nucleotides are TGTGCCAGCAGCTTAGGCGGGACAGGAGTCACTGAAGCTTTCTTT. The full variable domain, its missing parts supplied by reference TRBV7-6 and TRBJ1-1, is GAGVSQSPRYKVTKRGQDVALRCDPISGHVSLYWYRQALGQGPEFLTYFNYEAQQDKSGLPNDRFSAERPEGSISTLTIQRTEQRDSAMYRCASSLGGTGVTEAFFGQGTRLTVV.

J is TRBJ1-2 and V is TRBV5-1, with 10 bases identical to TRBD1. With 4 bases clipped from V and 1 base from J, the junction kept 4 bases outside the gene matches. Germline V gene data show CDR1 as SGHRS and CDR2 as YFSETQ. This CDR3 is built from 15 residues. DNA of the CDR3: TGCGCCAGCAGCGAGGGACAGGGGATTAACTATGGCTACACCTTC. It codes for CASSEGQGINYGYTF.

This clonotype showed up many times. This chain links TRBV7-9 with TRBJ2-7; 9 nucleotides align to TRBD1. CDR3 length: 15 residues. Per the germline V gene, CDR1 is SEHNR and CDR2 is FQNEAQ (reference sequence). The trim removed 4 bases at V and 4 bases at J, leaving 8 bases unmatched. CDR3 amino acids: CASSSTGTGMYEQYF. CDR3 bases: TGTGCCAGCAGCTCGACCGGGACAGGGATGTACGAGCAGTACTTC.